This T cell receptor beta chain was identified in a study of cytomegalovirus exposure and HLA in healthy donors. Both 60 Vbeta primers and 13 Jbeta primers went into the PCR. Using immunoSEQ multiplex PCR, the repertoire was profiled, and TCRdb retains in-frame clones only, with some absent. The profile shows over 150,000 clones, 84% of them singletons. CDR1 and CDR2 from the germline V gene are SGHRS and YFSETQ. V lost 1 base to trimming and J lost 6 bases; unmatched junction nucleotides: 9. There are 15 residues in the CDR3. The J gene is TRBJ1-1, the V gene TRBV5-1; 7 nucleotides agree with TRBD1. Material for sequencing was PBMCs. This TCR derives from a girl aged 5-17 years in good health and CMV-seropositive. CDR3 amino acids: CASSLNRGGGPEAFF. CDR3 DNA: TGCGCCAGCAGCTTGAACAGGGGAGGAGGGCCTGAAGCTTTCTTT.